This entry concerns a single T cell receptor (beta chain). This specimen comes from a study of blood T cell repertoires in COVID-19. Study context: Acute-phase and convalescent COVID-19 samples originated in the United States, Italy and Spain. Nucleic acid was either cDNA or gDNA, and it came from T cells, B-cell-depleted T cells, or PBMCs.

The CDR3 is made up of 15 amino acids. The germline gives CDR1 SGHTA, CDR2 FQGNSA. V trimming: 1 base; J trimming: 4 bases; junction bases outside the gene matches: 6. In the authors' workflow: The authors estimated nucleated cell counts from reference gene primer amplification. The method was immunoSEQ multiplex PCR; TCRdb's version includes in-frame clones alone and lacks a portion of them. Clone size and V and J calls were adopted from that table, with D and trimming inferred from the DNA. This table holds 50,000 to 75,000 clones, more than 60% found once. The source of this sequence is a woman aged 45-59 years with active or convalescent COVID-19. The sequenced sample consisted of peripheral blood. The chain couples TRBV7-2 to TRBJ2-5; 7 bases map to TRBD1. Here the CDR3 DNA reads TGTGCCAGCAGCTTAGTCAGGGGGAGTGGAGAGACCCAGTACTTC. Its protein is CASSLVRGSGETQYF.